This T cell receptor beta chain was captured by sequencing in a study of molecular identifiers for immune sequencing clone quantification. Study-wide findings and caveats: Spiked Jurkat TCR RNA equivalent to one cell was reportedly detectable in roughly 1 million naive cells.

Source material for naive CD8 libraries was roughly 18,000 to 1,100,000 sorted cells, with 10%, 30% or 50% RNA. CD8+CD4-CCR7+CD45RA+ cells were sorted as naive CD8 T cells. This clonotype was picked up a small number of times. Its specificity is not known. There are 15 residues in the CDR3. Previously described methods and listed TCR primers produced bulk TCR libraries. TCRdb reprocessed the PCR reads with MiXCR, giving one entry per CDR3 protein. This table has hundreds of thousands of distinct CDR3 sequences, around 25% appearing once. The material sequenced was naive CD8+ T cells from blood, with Jurkat cell RNA spiked in. Subset given: FACS-sorted CD8+CD4-CCR7+CD45RA+ naive T cells. This chain joins TRBV21-1 and TRBJ2-7; the D call TRBD1 from the table was never checked on the DNA. TRBV21-1 is listed as a pseudogene. The receptor was isolated from a human donor in good health. Some libraries in this study had Jurkat cell RNA spiked in. CDR3 residues: CASSIFQTGYYEQYF. The CDR3 DNA follows: TGTGCCAGCAGCATTTTTCAGACGGGATACTACGAGCAGTACTTC.